The 14 T cell receptor beta chains below all came from one sample that was sequenced in a study of shared clonotypes between healthy human individuals. Measured with immunoSEQ multiplex PCR; TCRdb has only the in-frame clones, and not every one. Found here are 2 million to 2.5 million clones, roughly 93% of them singletons; the top ten hold roughly 0.36%. The specimen sequenced was naive CD4+ T cells from PBMCs. Subset noted: CD45RA+ positively selected. These receptors came from a young man in good health. Some clones in this sample may be carry-over from other donors' samples.

This chain uses TRBV7-6 with TRBJ1-4; 7 nucleotides align to TRBD1. The junction had 6 bases not matched to a gene; V was cut back by 5 bases and J by 0 bases. The CDR3 consists of 16 residues. The germline V gene encodes CDR1 SGHVS and CDR2 FNYEAQ. In DNA, the CDR3 is TGTGCCAGCAGCCTCCGGACAGGAACAACTAATGAAAAACTGTTTTTT. Residues: CASSLRTGTTNEKLFF.

V is TRBV7-9 and J is TRBJ2-1; 9 bases are a match to TRBD1. The CDR3 contains 18 residues. Trimming at V came to 1 base and at J to 6 bases, leaving 13 bases not matched to a gene. Germline V gene data show CDR1 as SEHNR and CDR2 as FQNEAQ (reference sequence). For the CDR3, the DNA is TGTGCCAGCAGCTTAGGGGGAACATACAGGGGGCGAACCAATGAGCAGTTCTTC. The encoded protein is CASSLGGTYRGRTNEQFF. Together with reference TRBV7-9 and TRBJ2-1, the CDR3 gives the full variable domain: DTGVSQNPRHKITKRGQNVTFRCDPISEHNRLYWYRQTLGQGPEFLTYFQNEAQLEKSRLLSDRFSAERPKGSFSTLEIQRTEQGDSAMYLCASSLGGTYRGRTNEQFFGPGTRLTVL.

This CDR3 is CASAGRANTEAFF. CDR3 nucleotides: TGTGCCAGTGCGGGGCGGGCGAACACTGAAGCTTTCTTT. V is TRBV19 and J is TRBJ1-1; perhaps TRBD1 as D (5 bases). Trimming removed 8 bases at V and 1 base at J, with 11 bases between. Germline values: CDR1 LNHDA, CDR2 SQIVND (reference sequence). This CDR3 contains 13 residues.

The chain is built from TRBV7-2 and TRBJ2-7, with unresolved D. Germline assignment: CDR1 SGHTA and CDR2 FQGNSA. V gave up 3 bases and J gave up 2 bases, with 11 bases separating them. The CDR3 consists of 14 residues. CDR3 in DNA: TGTGCCAGCAGCTTGCGGCTCACGACCTACGAGCAGTACTTC. This gives the protein CASSLRLTTYEQYF.

The V and J genes are TRBV7-2 and TRBJ2-2; D gene uncertain. CDR1 is SGHTA, CDR2 FQGNSA, per germline. The ends were cut back, 4 bases at V and 9 bases at J, with 9 bases in the middle. This CDR3 comprises 12 residues. The CDR3 nucleotides read TGTGCCAGCAGCTCAGAACCCAGGGAGCTGTTTTTT. The encoded protein is CASSSEPRELFF.

The gene calls are TRBV5-1 and TRBJ2-1; 8 bases agree with TRBD2. With 5 bases clipped from V and 7 bases from J, the junction kept 11 bases outside the gene matches. CDR3 size: 15 residues. Germline CDR1 is SGHRS and CDR2 is YFSETQ. CDR3 sequence (DNA): TGCGCCAGCAGAGAAACCCCGGGAGGGACGAATGAGCAGTTCTTC. Its translation: CASRETPGGTNEQFF.

Details on this clone: Additional DNA sequences in this sample encode the identical CDR3. This chain joins TRBV9 and TRBJ2-7; no firm D call. The germline gives CDR1 SGDLS, CDR2 YYNGEE. V shed 2 bases and J shed 7 bases, with 7 bases lying between them. The CDR3 loop spans 11 amino acids. This CDR3 is CASSVGGEQYF. CDR3 bases: TGTGCCAGCAGCGTTGGTGGGGAGCAGTACTTC.

This chain joins TRBV5-1 and TRBJ2-5; weak D call: TRBD2 (6 bases). CDR1 is SGHRS and CDR2 is YFSETQ in the germline V gene. The V gene lost 4 bases and the J gene lost 4 bases, with 17 bases spanning the gap. CDR3 length equals 15 residues. In nucleotides, the CDR3 is TGCGCCAGCAGCCCCGGGCCGGGAGTTCCAGAGACCCAGTACTTC. Translated: CASSPGPGVPETQYF.

The V and J genes are TRBV6-5 and TRBJ1-2; D unresolved. Per germline, CDR1 MNHEY and CDR2 SVGAGI. V lost 0 bases and J lost 8, with 10 bases in between. The length of the CDR3 is 13 residues. The CDR3 nucleotides read TGTGCCAGCAGTTACTCGCGGATGCGCGGCTACACCTTC. It specifies CASSYSRMRGYTF.

This clone appeared a single time. The chain couples TRBV28 to TRBJ2-1; tentative D call: TRBD2 (5 bases). The CDR3 totals 11 residues. Per the germline V gene, CDR1 is MDHEN and CDR2 is SYDVKM. V was trimmed by 6 bases and J by 10 bases, leaving 10 bases between them. The CDR3 DNA reads as TGTGCCAGCAGCCGAGGGCCAGAGCAGTTCTTC. Its translation is CASSRGPEQFF. Full variable domain (outside the CDR3, taken from reference TRBV28 and TRBJ2-1): DVKVTQSSRYLVKRTGEKVFLECVQDMDHENMFWYRQDPGLGLRLIYFSYDVKMKEKGDIPEGYSVSREKKERFSLILESASTNQTSMYLCASSRGPEQFFGPGTRLTVL.

The V and J genes are TRBV27 and TRBJ1-2; no clear D. The V gene's germline CDR1 is MNHEY and CDR2 SMNVEV (reference sequence). CDR3 length: 13 residues. The V gene lost 6 bases and the J gene lost 2 bases, with 10 bases spanning the gap. The CDR3 loop is CASSLTQNYGYTF. The DNA for the CDR3 is TGTGCCAGCAGCCTTACACAGAACTATGGCTACACCTTC.

The rearrangement joins TRBV7-2 to TRBJ2-7; TRBD2 matches 7 bases. In germline, CDR1 is SGHTA, CDR2 FQGNSA. The CDR3 has 13 residues. After removal of 5 bases from V and 3 bases from J, the junction contained 4 bases not matched to a gene. Here the CDR3 reads CASSQAGIYEQYF. The CDR3 DNA reads as TGTGCCAGCAGCCAAGCGGGGATCTACGAGCAGTACTTC. Full variable domain (outside the CDR3, taken from reference TRBV7-2 and TRBJ2-7): GAGVSQSPSNKVTEKGKDVELRCDPISGHTALYWYRQSLGQGLEFLIYFQGNSAPDKSGLPSDRFSAERTGGSVSTLTIQRTQQEDSAVYLCASSQAGIYEQYFGPGTRLTVT.

V is TRBV29-1 and J is TRBJ1-4; D possibly corresponds to TRBD1 (6 bases). Per the germline V gene, CDR1 is SQVTM and CDR2 is ANQGSEA. The CDR3 consists of 14 residues. V was clipped by 3 bases and J by 7 bases, with 15 bases between them. The CDR3 coding sequence is TGCAGCGTTGATCGGGGGGCTTTGGGTGAAAAACTGTTTTTT. Protein sequence: CSVDRGALGEKLFF.

As concerns this clone: The junction does not match germline at one end; this may be a read error. The CDR3: CASSLTQGLHEQHF. CDR3 in DNA: TGTGCCAGCAGCTTAACACAGGGGTTGCACGAGCAGCACTTC. The chain couples TRBV7-3 to TRBJ2-7, with TRBD1 matching 7 bases. Germline-derived CDR1 and CDR2 are SGHTA and FQGTGA. This CDR3 has 14 amino acids.